These T cell receptor beta chains were read from a single sample in a study of T cells in Graves' hyperthyroidism and ophthalmopathy. TCRdb passed the multiplex PCR reads through MiXCR, listing each CDR3 protein once. The sample has roughly 580,000 distinct CDR3 sequences; around 42% are singletons. The sample consisted of peripheral blood or thyroid tissue (not recorded which). The source of these receptors is a woman younger than 35 with Graves' hyperthyroidism. The CDR3 runs from the conserved cysteine through the conserved F or W. The D gene is left open where the match is weak. Not all rows give a size; the values are once, few, many and, for expanded clones, a class.

abundance	d_gene	j_gene	v_gene	CDR3aa	CDR3nt
many	.	TRBJ1-6	TRBV6-1	CASSEGYPLHF	TGTGCCAGCAGTGAAGGGTACCCCCTCCACTTT
few	.	TRBJ1-5	TRBV6-2/TRBV6-3	CASRFGNQPQHF	TGTGCCAGCAGGTTTGGCAATCAGCCCCAGCATTTT
many	.	TRBJ1-1	TRBV15	CATSRDRSTEAFF	TGTGCCACCAGCAGAGATCGATCCACTGAAGCTTTCTTT
.	.	TRBJ2-7	TRBV2	CASSEAPRTYEQYF	TGTGCCAGCAGTGAAGCGCCGAGAACCTACGAGCAGTACTTC
.	.	TRBJ2-7	TRBV19	CAYRISRNHYEQYF	TGTGCTTACAGGATCTCAAGGAACCACTACGAGCAGTACTTC
.	.	TRBJ1-5	TRBV6-1	CASSELQGNQPQHF	TGTGCCAGCAGTGAGCTACAGGGCAATCAGCCCCAGCATTTT
.	TRBD1	TRBJ1-1	TRBV12-3/TRBV12-4	CASSTDSTGRTEAFF	TGTGCCAGCAGCACCGATTCGACAGGGCGTACTGAAGCTTTCTTT
few	TRBD1	TRBJ1-1	TRBV9	CASSPRQGRTEAFF	TGTGCCAGCAGCCCTAGACAGGGAAGGACTGAAGCTTTCTTT
many	TRBD1	TRBJ1-1	TRBV14	CASSPQDRDTEAFF	TGTGCCAGCAGCCCCCAAGACAGGGACACTGAAGCTTTCTTT
.	.	TRBJ1-4	TRBV20-1	CSATFSTTNEKLFF	TGCAGTGCTACCTTTTCGACAACTAATGAAAAACTGTTTTTT
.	.	TRBJ2-7	TRBV7-8	CASSSPDRPYEQYF	TGTGCCAGCAGCTCTCCGGACAGACCCTACGAGCAGTACTTC
.	.	TRBJ1-4	TRBV10-3	CAIGPQGSEKLFF	TGTGCCATCGGTCCGCAGGGAAGTGAAAAACTGTTTTTT
.	TRBD1	TRBJ1-1	TRBV15	CATRGDRTEAFF	TGTGCCACCAGAGGGGACAGGACTGAAGCTTTCTTT
.	.	TRBJ1-1	TRBV10-3	CASSPKGLMNTEAFF	TGTGCCAGCTCACCTAAAGGGCTTATGAACACTGAAGCTTTCTTT
.	TRBD2	TRBJ2-5	TRBV24-1	CATSDAPSGEGTQYF	TGTGCCACCAGTGATGCGCCTAGCGGGGAGGGGACCCAGTACTTC
once	.	TRBJ2-7	TRBV2	CASSEMNYYEQYF	TGTGCCAGCAGTGAAATGAACTACTACGAGCAGTACTTC
.	.	TRBJ1-5	TRBV6-5	CASSFVETNQPQHF	TGTGCCAGCAGTTTCGTGGAAACCAATCAGCCCCAGCATTTT
once	.	TRBJ2-5	TRBV20-1	CSARVGSEETQYF	TGCAGTGCTAGAGTAGGGAGTGAAGAGACCCAGTACTTC